This TCR beta chain was sequenced in a study of blood T cell repertoires in COVID-19. Study-level background: The United States, Italy and Spain were the sources of the acute and convalescent COVID-19 samples.

The data were produced by immunoSEQ multiplex PCR, yet TCRdb's version contains in-frame clones alone and is incomplete. The table shows over 250,000 clones, with roughly 87% occurring only once. Categorization into cohorts depended on clinical history that participants reported. Germline values: CDR1 LGHNA, CDR2 YSLEER. CDR3 size: 15 residues. J gave up 4 bases and V 1 base, and 2 bases lay outside the gene matches. This receptor was identified in a woman under 30 who had recovered from COVID-19. The chain carries TRBV4-3 and TRBJ1-1, with 11 bases matching TRBD1. The sample comprised PBMCs or T cells enriched from blood (not recorded which). CDR3: CASSQGGQGGTEAFF. CDR3 DNA sequence: TGCGCCAGCAGCCAAGGGGGACAGGGGGGCACTGAAGCTTTCTTT.